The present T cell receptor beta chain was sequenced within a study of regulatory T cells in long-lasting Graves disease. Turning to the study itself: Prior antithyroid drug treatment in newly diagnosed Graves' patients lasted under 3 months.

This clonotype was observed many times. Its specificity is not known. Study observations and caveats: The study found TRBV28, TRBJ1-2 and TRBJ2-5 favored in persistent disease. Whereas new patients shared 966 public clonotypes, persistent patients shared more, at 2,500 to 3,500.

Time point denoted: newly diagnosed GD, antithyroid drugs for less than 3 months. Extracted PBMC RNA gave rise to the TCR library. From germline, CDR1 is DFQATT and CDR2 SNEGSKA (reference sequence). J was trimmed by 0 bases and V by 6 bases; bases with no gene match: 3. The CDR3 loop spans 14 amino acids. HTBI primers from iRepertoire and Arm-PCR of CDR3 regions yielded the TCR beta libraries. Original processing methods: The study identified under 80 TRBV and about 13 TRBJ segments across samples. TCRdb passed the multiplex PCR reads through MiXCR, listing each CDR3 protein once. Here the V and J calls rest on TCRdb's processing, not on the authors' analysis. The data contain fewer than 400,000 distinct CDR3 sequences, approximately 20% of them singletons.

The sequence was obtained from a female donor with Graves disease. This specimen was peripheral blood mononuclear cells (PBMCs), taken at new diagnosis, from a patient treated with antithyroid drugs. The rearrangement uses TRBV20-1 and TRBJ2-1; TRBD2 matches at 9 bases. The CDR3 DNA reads TGCAGTGCCATTAGCGGGAGCTCCTACAATGAGCAGTTCTTC. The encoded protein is CSAISGSSYNEQFF.